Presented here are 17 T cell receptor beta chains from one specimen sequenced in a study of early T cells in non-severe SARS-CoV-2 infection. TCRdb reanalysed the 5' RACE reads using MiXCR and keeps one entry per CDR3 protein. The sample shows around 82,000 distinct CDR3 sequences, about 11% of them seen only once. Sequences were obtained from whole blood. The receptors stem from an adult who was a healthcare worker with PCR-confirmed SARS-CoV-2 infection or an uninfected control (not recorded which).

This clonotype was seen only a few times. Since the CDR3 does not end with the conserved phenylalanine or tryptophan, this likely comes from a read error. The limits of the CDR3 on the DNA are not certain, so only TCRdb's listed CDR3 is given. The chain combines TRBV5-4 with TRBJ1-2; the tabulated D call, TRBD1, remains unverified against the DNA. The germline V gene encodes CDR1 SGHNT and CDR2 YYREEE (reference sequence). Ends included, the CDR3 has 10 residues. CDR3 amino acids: CASSPPGGAS.

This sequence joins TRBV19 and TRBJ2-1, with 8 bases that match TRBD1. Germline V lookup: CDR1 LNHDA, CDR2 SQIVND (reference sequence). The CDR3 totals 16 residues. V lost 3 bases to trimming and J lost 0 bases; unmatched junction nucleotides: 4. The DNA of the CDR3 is TGTGCCAGTAGTATTCAGGGGGCGGGCTCCTACAATGAGCAGTTCTTC. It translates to CASSIQGAGSYNEQFF. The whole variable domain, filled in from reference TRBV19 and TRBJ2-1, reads DGGITQSPKYLFRKEGQNVTLSCEQNLNHDAMYWYRQDPGQGLRLIYYSQIVNDFQKGDIAEGYSVSREKKESFPLTVTSAQKNPTAFYLCASSIQGAGSYNEQFFGPGTRLTVL.

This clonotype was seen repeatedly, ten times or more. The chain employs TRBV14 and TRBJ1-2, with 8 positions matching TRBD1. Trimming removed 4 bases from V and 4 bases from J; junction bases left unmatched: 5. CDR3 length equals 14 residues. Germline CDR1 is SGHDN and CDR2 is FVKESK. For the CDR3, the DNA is TGTGCCAGCAGCCTTAGAACAGGGGGCTATGGCTACACCTTC. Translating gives CASSLRTGGYGYTF.

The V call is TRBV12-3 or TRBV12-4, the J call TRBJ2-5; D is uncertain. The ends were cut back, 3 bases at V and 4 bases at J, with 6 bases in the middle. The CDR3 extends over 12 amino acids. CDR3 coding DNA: TGTGCCAGCAGTTTTGGGTCAGAGACCCAGTACTTC. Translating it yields CASSFGSETQYF.

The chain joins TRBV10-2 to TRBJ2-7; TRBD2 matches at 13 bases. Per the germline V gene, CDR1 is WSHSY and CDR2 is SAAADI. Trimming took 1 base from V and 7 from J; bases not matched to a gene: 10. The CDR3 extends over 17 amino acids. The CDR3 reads CASSELVGLAGEGEQYF. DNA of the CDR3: TGCGCCAGCAGTGAGTTGGTCGGACTAGCGGGGGAAGGGGAGCAGTACTTC.

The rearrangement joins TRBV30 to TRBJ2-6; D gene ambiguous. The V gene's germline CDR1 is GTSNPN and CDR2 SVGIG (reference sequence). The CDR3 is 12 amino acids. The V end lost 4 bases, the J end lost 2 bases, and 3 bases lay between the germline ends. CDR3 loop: CAWTAGANVLTF. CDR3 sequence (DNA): TGTGCCTGGACAGCTGGGGCCAACGTCCTGACTTTC. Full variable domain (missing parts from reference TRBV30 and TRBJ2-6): SQTIHQWPATLVQPVGSPLSLECTVEGTSNPNLYWYRQAAGRGLQLLFYSVGIGQISSEVPQNLSASRPQDRQFILSSKKLLLSDSGFYLCAWTAGANVLTFGAGSRLTVL.

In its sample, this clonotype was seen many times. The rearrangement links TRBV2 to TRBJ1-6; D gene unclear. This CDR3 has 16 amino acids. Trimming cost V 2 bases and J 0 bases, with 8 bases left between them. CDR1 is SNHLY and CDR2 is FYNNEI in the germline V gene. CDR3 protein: CASSETSSSYNSPLHF. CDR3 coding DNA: TGTGCCAGCAGTGAAACAAGCTCCTCCTATAATTCACCCCTCCACTTT. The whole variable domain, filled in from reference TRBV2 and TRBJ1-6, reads EPEVTQTPSHQVTQMGQEVILRCVPISNHLYFYWYRQILGQKVEFLVSFYNNEISEKSEIFDDQFSVERPDGSNFTLKIRSTKLEDSAMYFCASSETSSSYNSPLHFGNGTRLTVT.

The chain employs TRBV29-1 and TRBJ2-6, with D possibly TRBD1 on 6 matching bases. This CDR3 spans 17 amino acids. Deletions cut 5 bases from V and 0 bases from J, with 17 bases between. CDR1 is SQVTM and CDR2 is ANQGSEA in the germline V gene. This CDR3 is CSVTTGHLLSGANVLTF. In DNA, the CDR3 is TGCAGCGTTACGACGGGACACCTACTCTCTGGGGCCAACGTCCTGACTTTC.

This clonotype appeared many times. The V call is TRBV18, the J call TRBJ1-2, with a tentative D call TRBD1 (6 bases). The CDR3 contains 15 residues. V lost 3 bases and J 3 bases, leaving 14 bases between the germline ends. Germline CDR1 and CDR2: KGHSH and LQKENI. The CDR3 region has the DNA TGTGCCAGCTCACCCCCGGCCAAGGGGGACTATGGCTACACCTTC. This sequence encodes CASSPPAKGDYGYTF.

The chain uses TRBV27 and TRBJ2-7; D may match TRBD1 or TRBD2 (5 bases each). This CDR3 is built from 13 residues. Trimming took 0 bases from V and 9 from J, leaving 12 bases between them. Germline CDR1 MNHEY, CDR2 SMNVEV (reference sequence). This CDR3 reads CASSLSEGKVQYF. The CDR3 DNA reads TGTGCCAGCAGTTTATCCGAGGGGAAGGTGCAGTACTTC.

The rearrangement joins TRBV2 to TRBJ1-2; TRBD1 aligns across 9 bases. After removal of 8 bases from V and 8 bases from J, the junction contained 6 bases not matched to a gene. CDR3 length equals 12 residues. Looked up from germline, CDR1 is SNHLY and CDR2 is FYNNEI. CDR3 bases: TGTGCCAGCGCGGGACAGGGAGACGGCTACACCTTC. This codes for CASAGQGDGYTF.

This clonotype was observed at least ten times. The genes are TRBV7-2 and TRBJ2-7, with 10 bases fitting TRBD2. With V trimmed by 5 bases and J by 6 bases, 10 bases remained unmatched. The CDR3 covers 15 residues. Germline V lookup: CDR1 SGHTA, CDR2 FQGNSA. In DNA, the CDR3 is TGTGCCAGCAGCCCCCGACCAGCGGGGGGGGCCGAGCAGTACTTC. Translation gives CASSPRPAGGAEQYF.

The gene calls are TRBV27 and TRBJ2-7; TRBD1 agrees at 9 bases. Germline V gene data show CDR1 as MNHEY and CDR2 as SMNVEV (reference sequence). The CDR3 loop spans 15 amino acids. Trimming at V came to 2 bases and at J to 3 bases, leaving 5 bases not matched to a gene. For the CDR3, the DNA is TGTGCCAGCAGTTTAGGGGGACAGGGAAACTACGAGCAGTACTTC. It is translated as CASSLGGQGNYEQYF.

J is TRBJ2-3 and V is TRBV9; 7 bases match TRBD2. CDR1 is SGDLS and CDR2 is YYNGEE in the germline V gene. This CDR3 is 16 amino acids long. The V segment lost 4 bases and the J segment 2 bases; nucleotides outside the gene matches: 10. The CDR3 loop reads CASSFRGVDFTDTQYF. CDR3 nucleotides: TGTGCCAGCAGCTTCCGGGGGGTCGACTTCACAGATACGCAGTATTTT. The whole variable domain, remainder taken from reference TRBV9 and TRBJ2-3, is DSGVTQTPKHLITATGQRVTLRCSPRSGDLSVYWYQQSLDQGLQFLIQYYNGEERAKGNILERFSAQQFPDLHSELNLSSLELGDSALYFCASSFRGVDFTDTQYFGPGTRLTVL.

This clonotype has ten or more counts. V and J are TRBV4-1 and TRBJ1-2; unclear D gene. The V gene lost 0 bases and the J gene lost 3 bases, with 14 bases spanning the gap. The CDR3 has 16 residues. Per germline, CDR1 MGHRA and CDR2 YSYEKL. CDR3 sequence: CASSQDQGSSHYGYTF. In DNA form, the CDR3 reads TGCGCCAGCAGCCAAGATCAAGGCTCTAGCCACTATGGCTACACCTTC.

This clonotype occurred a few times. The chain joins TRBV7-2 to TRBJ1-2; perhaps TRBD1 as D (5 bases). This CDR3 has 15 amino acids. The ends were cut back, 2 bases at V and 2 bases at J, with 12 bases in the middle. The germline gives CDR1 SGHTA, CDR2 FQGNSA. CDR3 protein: CASSLSVGENYGYTF. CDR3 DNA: TGTGCCAGCAGCTTATCAGTGGGGGAGAACTATGGCTACACCTTC.

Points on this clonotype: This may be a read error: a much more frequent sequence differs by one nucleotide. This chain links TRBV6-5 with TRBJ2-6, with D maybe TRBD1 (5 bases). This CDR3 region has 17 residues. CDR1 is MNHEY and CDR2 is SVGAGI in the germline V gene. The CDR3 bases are TGTACCAGCAGTCTGCGCGGACACCTCTCTGGGGCCAACGTCCTGACTTTC. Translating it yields CTSSLRGHLSGANVLTF.